The entry below describes one T cell receptor beta chain. The data belong to a study of blood T cells in healthy people across ages. Sample-barcoded 5' priming and a J-beta primer mix drove a second PCR of about 6 to 12 cycles. TCRdb fed the 5' RACE reads into MiXCR, producing one record per CDR3 protein. The table records approximately 1.5 million distinct CDR3 sequences, about 31% of them present only once. V dropped 6 bases and J dropped 3; count of bases not matched to a gene: 9. This CDR3 spans 18 amino acids. Germline CDR1 LGHDT, CDR2 YNNKEL (reference sequence). The receptor was isolated from a woman in her 30s in good health. The chain joins TRBV3-1 to TRBJ2-2; the match to TRBD2 covers 14 bases. The sample taken for sequencing was blood. The CDR3 is CASSPGTSGGTDTGELFF. Here the CDR3 DNA reads TGTGCCAGCAGTCCTGGGACTAGCGGGGGTACCGACACCGGGGAGCTGTTTTTT. The full variable domain, its missing parts supplied by reference TRBV3-1 and TRBJ2-2, is DTAVSQTPKYLVTQMGNDKSIKCEQNLGHDTMYWYKQDSKKFLKIMFSYNNKELIINETVPNRFSPKSPDKAHLNLHINSLELGDSAVYFCASSPGTSGGTDTGELFFGEGSRLTVL.